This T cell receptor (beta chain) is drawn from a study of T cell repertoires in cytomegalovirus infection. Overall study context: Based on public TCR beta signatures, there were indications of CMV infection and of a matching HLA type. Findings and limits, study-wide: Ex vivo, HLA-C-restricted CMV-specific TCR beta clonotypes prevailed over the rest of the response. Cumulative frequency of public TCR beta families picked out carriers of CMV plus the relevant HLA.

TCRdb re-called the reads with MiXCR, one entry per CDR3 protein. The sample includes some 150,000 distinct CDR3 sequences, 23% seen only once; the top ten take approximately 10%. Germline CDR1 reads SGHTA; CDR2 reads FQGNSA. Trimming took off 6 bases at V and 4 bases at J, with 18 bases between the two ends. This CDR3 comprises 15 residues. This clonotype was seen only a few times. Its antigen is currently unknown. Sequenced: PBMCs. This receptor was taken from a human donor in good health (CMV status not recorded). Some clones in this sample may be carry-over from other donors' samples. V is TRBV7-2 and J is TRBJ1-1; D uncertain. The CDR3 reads CASSPRSGSGTEAFF. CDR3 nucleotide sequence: TGTGCCAGCAGTCCAAGGTCGGGGAGTGGCACTGAAGCTTTCTTT. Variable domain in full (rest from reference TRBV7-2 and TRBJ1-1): GAGVSQSPSNKVTEKGKDVELRCDPISGHTALYWYRQSLGQGLEFLIYFQGNSAPDKSGLPSDRFSAERTGGSVSTLTIQRTQQEDSAVYLCASSPRSGSGTEAFFGQGTRLTVV.